Each of the 32 T cell receptor beta chains below was sequenced from the same sample in a study of blood T cell repertoires in COVID-19. Sequencing was performed with immunoSEQ multiplex PCR; in TCRdb, only in-frame clones are kept and a portion is missing. The sample lists 90,000 to 120,000 clones; roughly nine tenths were seen once. Material: peripheral blood. The receptor set was obtained from a middle-aged man with active or convalescent COVID-19.

The gene calls are TRBV28 and TRBJ1-1, with 7 bases matching TRBD1. The J segment lost 0 bases and the V segment lost 6 bases, leaving 13 bases of the junction unmatched. There are 17 residues in the CDR3. Germline loops: CDR1 MDHEN, CDR2 SYDVKM. CDR3 sequence: CASRETGTRPVNTEAFF. The CDR3 region has the DNA TGTGCCAGCAGGGAGACAGGGACTCGACCGGTGAACACTGAAGCTTTCTTT.

Here the CDR3 DNA reads TGTGCCAGCTCAGCTACCGGGACAGCATACGAGCAGTACTTC. This encodes CASSATGTAYEQYF. The chain joins TRBV18 to TRBJ2-7, with 7 bases matching TRBD1. The CDR3 is 14 amino acids. From germline, CDR1 is KGHSH and CDR2 LQKENI. J lost 4 bases, V lost 5 bases, and 8 bases had no gene match.

The rearrangement joins TRBV2 to TRBJ1-5; 9 nucleotides align to TRBD1. CDR3 length equals 16 residues. V dropped 5 bases and J dropped 0; count of bases not matched to a gene: 5. The germline gives CDR1 SNHLY, CDR2 FYNNEI. The CDR3 DNA is TGTGCCAGCAGTTCTTACAGGGGGCGTAGCAATCAGCCCCAGCATTTT. This gives the protein CASSSYRGRSNQPQHF.

The V gene is TRBV5-1, the J gene TRBJ2-3; 8 bases agree with TRBD2. CDR3 length: 14 amino acids. The trim removed 2 bases at V and 2 bases at J, leaving 1 base unmatched. From germline, CDR1 is SGHRS and CDR2 YFSETQ. For the CDR3, the DNA is TGCGCCAGCAGCTTACTAGCGGACACAGATACGCAGTATTTT. The encoded protein is CASSLLADTDTQYF.

This sequence joins TRBV7-2 and TRBJ2-2, with D hard to call. This CDR3 is 15 amino acids long. The germline gives CDR1 SGHTA, CDR2 FQGNSA. V was cut by 1 base and J by 7 bases, with 13 bases left in between. The CDR3 reads CASSLDELPRGELFF. CDR3 nucleotide sequence: TGTGCCAGCAGCTTAGATGAGTTACCCCGCGGGGAGCTGTTTTTT.

The gene calls are TRBV12-3 or TRBV12-4 and TRBJ1-2; 7 bases agree with TRBD1. V was clipped by 5 bases and J by 7 bases; unmatched bases: 7. This CDR3 is built from 13 residues. CDR3 amino acids: CASSDGQESGYTF. The CDR3 coding sequence is TGTGCCAGCAGTGACGGACAGGAGAGTGGCTACACCTTC.

The gene calls are TRBV19 and TRBJ2-7; TRBD1 matches at 7 bases. The CDR3 runs to 13 residues. V shed 4 bases and J 5 bases; nucleotides not matched to a gene: 5. Looked up from germline, CDR1 is LNHDA and CDR2 is SQIVND (reference sequence). CDR3 residues: CASSNRGPHEQYF. CDR3 in DNA: TGTGCCAGTAGTAACAGGGGTCCCCACGAGCAGTACTTC.

The chain combines TRBV9 with TRBJ2-2, with D unresolved. The CDR3 is 16 amino acids. Deletions cut 6 bases from V and 0 bases from J, with 15 bases between. Germline CDR1 is SGDLS and CDR2 is YYNGEE. The CDR3 here is CASNSAPDPNTGELFF. The CDR3 region has the DNA TGTGCCAGCAATTCAGCGCCTGACCCGAACACCGGGGAGCTGTTTTTT.

This clone turned up a few times. CDR3 loop: CASSLLRSTGELFF. The CDR3 nucleotides are TGTGCCAGCAGCCTTCTCCGGAGCACCGGGGAGCTGTTTTTT. The rearrangement joins TRBV7-8 to TRBJ2-2; D call uncertain. The CDR3 extends over 14 amino acids. CDR1 is SGHVS and CDR2 is FQNEAQ in the germline V gene. Trimming shortened V by 5 bases and J by 4 bases, and 11 bases separated the two germline ends. Using reference TRBV7-8 and TRBJ2-2 for the parts outside the CDR3, the full variable domain is GAGVSQSPRYKVAKRGQDVALRCDPISGHVSLFWYQQALGQGPEFLTYFQNEAQLDKSGLPSDRFFAERPEGSVSTLKIQRTQQEDSAVYLCASSLLRSTGELFFGEGSRLTVL.

The V call is TRBV10-3, the J call TRBJ2-7; 9 bases map to TRBD1. The CDR3 is 16 residues long. Germline CDR1 ENHRY, CDR2 SYGVKD. V shed 0 bases and J 2 bases; nucleotides not matched to a gene: 5. The CDR3 protein is CAISESGGTGTYEQYF. As DNA, the CDR3 is TGTGCCATCAGTGAGTCCGGGGGGACAGGGACCTACGAGCAGTACTTC.

The CDR3 protein is CASSQDRGETQYF. The DNA for the CDR3 is TGCGCCAGCAGCCAAGATCGGGGAGAGACCCAGTACTTC. The chain uses TRBV4-3 and TRBJ2-5; a weak D match, TRBD2 (5 bases). Germline CDR1 reads LGHNA; CDR2 reads YSLEER. The CDR3 is 13 amino acids. The V gene lost 0 bases and the J gene lost 4 bases, with 6 bases spanning the gap.

V is TRBV28 and J is TRBJ2-3; TRBD2 aligns across 8 bases. The CDR3 runs to 14 residues. Germline V gives CDR1 MDHEN, CDR2 SYDVKM. V trimming: 4 bases; J trimming: 1 base; junction bases outside the gene matches: 1. CDR3 residues: CASSWREGTDTQYF. In nucleotides, the CDR3 is TGTGCCAGCAGTTGGCGGGAGGGCACAGATACGCAGTATTTT.

The chain combines TRBV28 with TRBJ2-7; D call uncertain. V gave up 5 bases and J gave up 4 bases, with 12 bases separating them. The germline gives CDR1 MDHEN, CDR2 SYDVKM. The CDR3 loop spans 13 amino acids. CDR3 DNA: TGTGCCAGCAGTCAATCCACAGTTTACGAGCAGTACTTC. Its protein product is CASSQSTVYEQYF.

The rearrangement joins TRBV3-1 (or the pseudogene TRBV3-2) to TRBJ2-1; 7 bases agree with TRBD2. From germline, CDR1 is LGHDT and CDR2 YNNKEL (reference sequence). This CDR3 is built from 16 residues. V trimming: 0 bases; J trimming: 1 base; junction bases outside the gene matches: 3. CDR3 DNA: TGTGCCAGCAGCCAAGACCAAGCGGGATCCTACAATGAGCAGTTCTTC. This sequence encodes CASSQDQAGSYNEQFF.

The chain carries TRBV7-2 and TRBJ1-2; no clear D gene. V gave up 2 bases and J gave up 2 bases, with 6 bases separating them. The CDR3 totals 13 residues. Germline V gene data show CDR1 as SGHTA and CDR2 as FQGNSA. The CDR3: CASSLSANYGYTF. The DNA of the CDR3 is TGTGCCAGCAGCTTATCCGCGAACTATGGCTACACCTTC.

This chain connects TRBV7-9 to TRBJ2-5; a possible D gene is TRBD1 (6 bases). CDR1 is SEHNR, CDR2 FQNEAQ, per germline (reference sequence). V was cut by 4 bases and J by 5 bases, with 17 bases left in between. The CDR3 contains 15 residues. CDR3 in DNA: TGTGCCAGCAGCTGGATTTCGACAGGACGGGAGACCCAGTACTTC. Amino acids: CASSWISTGRETQYF.

V gene TRBV7-9 combines with J gene TRBJ1-2, with D perhaps TRBD1 (5 bases). V lost 5 bases and J 1 base, leaving 14 bases between the germline ends. Germline V gene lookup returns CDR1 SEHNR and CDR2 FQNEAQ (reference sequence). CDR3 length: 15 residues. The DNA for the CDR3 is TGTGCCAGCAGCACCCCGACAGAAGGTAACTATGGCTACACCTTC. It translates to CASSTPTEGNYGYTF.

The V call is TRBV7-2, the J call TRBJ2-2, with D unclear. The CDR3 is 14 residues long. The V gene's germline CDR1 is SGHTA and CDR2 FQGNSA. V dropped 10 bases and J dropped 7 bases, with 19 bases sitting between them. CDR3 DNA: TGTGCCACCTTTAGCACGATTCCTCGCGGGGAGCTGTTTTTT. Translation gives CATFSTIPRGELFF.

This chain connects TRBV27 to TRBJ2-3, with D unresolved. V dropped 5 bases and J dropped 1 base, with 10 bases sitting between them. CDR1 is MNHEY and CDR2 is SMNVEV in the germline V gene (reference sequence). This CDR3 spans 14 amino acids. CDR3 coding DNA: TGTGCCAGCAGTCCGTTTGTAGGCACAGATACGCAGTATTTT. Translation: CASSPFVGTDTQYF.

The rearrangement uses TRBV13 and TRBJ1-5, with 11 nucleotides matching TRBD1. Germline V gives CDR1 PRHDT, CDR2 FYEKMQ (reference sequence). This CDR3 contains 16 residues. V lost 5 bases to trimming and J lost 4 bases; unmatched junction nucleotides: 7. The DNA for the CDR3 is TGTGCCAGCAGCCTTAAGGGGACAGGGGGGAATCAGCCCCAGCATTTT. Amino acid sequence: CASSLKGTGGNQPQHF.

The chain uses TRBV2 and TRBJ2-5; D gene uncertain. Per the germline V gene, CDR1 is SNHLY and CDR2 is FYNNEI. Between the trimmed V and J ends, which lost 3 bases and 3 bases, there was a span of 5 bases. The CDR3 totals 12 residues. The CDR3 sequence: CASSDPEETQYF. CDR3 nucleotides: TGTGCCAGCAGTGACCCGGAAGAGACCCAGTACTTC.

CDR3 residues: CASSTSGSSYEQYF. The CDR3 nucleotides are TGTGCCAGCTCCACTAGCGGGAGCTCCTACGAGCAGTACTTC. The V gene is TRBV7-9, the J gene TRBJ2-7, with 11 bases lining up with TRBD2. With V trimmed by 8 bases and J by 0 bases, 3 bases remained unmatched. The CDR3 runs 14 residues. Germline V gene lookup returns CDR1 SEHNR and CDR2 FQNEAQ (reference sequence).

The chain recombines TRBV6-1 with TRBJ1-6; D gene uncertain. The CDR3 extends over 14 amino acids. Between the trimmed V and J ends, which lost 2 bases and 14 bases, there was a span of 16 bases. CDR1 is MNHNS, CDR2 SASEGT, per germline. CDR3 nucleotide sequence: TGTGCCAGCAGTGAATTCGGCCCGACTACAACCCTCCACTTT. Its translation: CASSEFGPTTTLHF.

This chain links TRBV6-5 with TRBJ1-1, with 8 bases lining up with TRBD1. With 4 bases clipped from V and 11 bases from J, the junction kept 12 bases outside the gene matches. CDR3 size: 14 residues. Germline V CDR1 and CDR2: MNHEY, SVGAGI. The CDR3 nucleotides read TGTGCCAGCAGTTCCCGGGACAGGTCCCGGGGGGCTTTCTTT. Its translation is CASSSRDRSRGAFF.

The V gene is TRBV6-2 or TRBV6-3, the J gene TRBJ1-6, with TRBD1 as a possible D gene (5 bases). The V end was cut by 5 bases, the J end by 7 bases, with 9 bases between. This CDR3 is built from 13 residues. Germline CDR1 reads MNHEY; CDR2 reads SVGEGT. In nucleotides, the CDR3 is TGTGCCAGCAGTGGCAGGGAAAATTCACCCCTCCACTTT. This sequence encodes CASSGRENSPLHF.

The V and J genes are TRBV7-6 and TRBJ2-7; 11 bases are a match to TRBD1. Unmatched junction bases numbered 4, after V lost 5 bases and J lost 7 bases. CDR1 is SGHVS and CDR2 is FNYEAQ in the germline V gene. CDR3 length: 13 amino acids. The CDR3 sequence is CASSRDRGYEQYF. CDR3 DNA sequence: TGTGCCAGCAGCCGGGACAGGGGGTATGAGCAGTACTTC.

The chain joins TRBV2 to TRBJ2-2; TRBD1 agrees at 10 bases. CDR3 length: 14 amino acids. Germline CDR1 reads SNHLY; CDR2 reads FYNNEI. Losses at the gene ends were 6 bases for V and 6 bases for J; bases not matched to a gene: 4. In nucleotides, the CDR3 is TGTGCCAGCAGCGGGGGGACAGGGGCCGGGGAGCTGTTTTTT. It encodes CASSGGTGAGELFF.

The chain couples TRBV18 to TRBJ2-7, with 8 bases that match TRBD2. CDR1 is KGHSH and CDR2 is LQKENI in the germline V gene. The CDR3 is 15 residues long. The V segment lost 5 bases and the J segment 6 bases; nucleotides outside the gene matches: 12. In nucleotides, the CDR3 is TGTGCCAGCTCAGTACGATCCGGGACTAGTAGCGAGCAGTACTTC. It specifies CASSVRSGTSSEQYF.

The CDR3 DNA reads as TGTGCCAGCTCACCCCCGGGGTACAACGAGCAGTACTTC. Its translation: CASSPPGYNEQYF. The chain links TRBV18 to TRBJ2-7; possibly TRBD2 for D (5 bases). Germline V gives CDR1 KGHSH, CDR2 LQKENI. Trimming pared 3 bases from V and 5 bases from J, leaving 11 bases between. CDR3 length: 13 residues.

The rearrangement uses TRBV10-3 and TRBJ1-3; tentative D call: TRBD1 (5 bases). The CDR3 is made up of 14 amino acids. The germline gives CDR1 ENHRY, CDR2 SYGVKD. V shed 3 bases and J shed 2 bases, with 8 bases lying between them. This CDR3 reads CAISDGGPGNTIYF. The DNA for the CDR3 is TGTGCCATCAGTGACGGGGGTCCTGGAAACACCATATATTTT.

CDR3: CASSLAVMDEQYF. The CDR3 DNA is TGTGCCAGCAGCTTAGCAGTTATGGACGAGCAGTACTTC. V gene TRBV11-2 combines with J gene TRBJ2-7; the D is unclear. Trimming pared 1 base from V and 5 bases from J, leaving 9 bases between. This CDR3 is built from 13 residues. The germline V gene encodes CDR1 SGHAT and CDR2 FQNNGV.

This chain connects TRBV5-4 to TRBJ2-1; 10 positions match TRBD2. V was clipped by 1 base and J by 7 bases; unmatched bases: 2. This CDR3 contains 14 residues. Looked up from germline, CDR1 is SGHNT and CDR2 is YYREEE (reference sequence). Here the CDR3 DNA reads TGTGCCAGCAGCTTGATACTAGCGGGGAATGAGCAGTTCTTC. It is translated as CASSLILAGNEQFF. Drawing the rest from reference TRBV5-4 and TRBJ2-1, the complete variable domain is ETGVTQSPTHLIKTRGQQVTLRCSSQSGHNTVSWYQQALGQGPQFIFQYYREEENGRGNFPPRFSGLQFPNYSSELNVNALELDDSALYLCASSLILAGNEQFFGPGTRLTVL.